One sample yielded the 10 T cell receptor beta chains listed below, sequenced in a study of blood T cell repertoires in COVID-19. The method was immunoSEQ multiplex PCR; TCRdb's version includes in-frame clones alone and lacks a portion of them. The data show roughly 100,000 clones, just under 95% seen once. Specimen: peripheral blood. The source of these receptors is a woman in her forties or fifties with COVID-19, enrolled during active disease.

The rearrangement links TRBV10-3 to TRBJ1-2, with TRBD1 matching 8 bases. The CDR3 runs to 14 residues. Trimming removed 4 bases from V and 2 bases from J; junction bases left unmatched: 3. CDR1 is ENHRY, CDR2 SYGVKD, per germline. The chain's CDR3 is CAISARTGNYGYTF. CDR3 sequence (DNA): TGTGCCATCAGTGCTAGGACAGGGAACTATGGCTACACCTTC.

The J gene is TRBJ1-1, the V gene TRBV29-1, with D perhaps TRBD1 (5 bases). V gave up 8 bases and J gave up 2 bases, with 15 bases separating them. CDR1 is SQVTM, CDR2 ANQGSEA, per germline. The CDR3 is made up of 13 amino acids. The CDR3 region is CSISEGVNTEAFF. The CDR3 DNA reads TGCAGCATATCGGAAGGGGTTAACACTGAAGCTTTCTTT.

V usage is TRBV24-1 and J usage is TRBJ2-5; a possible D gene is TRBD2 (6 bases). Trimming cost V 8 bases and J 7 bases, with 13 bases left between them. Germline V CDR1 and CDR2: KGHDR, SFDVKD. This CDR3 is 12 amino acids long. The CDR3 loop is CATMADGGTQYF. For the CDR3, the DNA is TGTGCCACCATGGCGGACGGGGGGACCCAGTACTTC.

The chain has TRBV13 and TRBJ2-2, with 7 bases matching TRBD2. Germline V gene data show CDR1 as PRHDT and CDR2 as FYEKMQ (reference sequence). The length of the CDR3 is 18 residues. The V segment lost 4 bases and the J segment 3 bases; nucleotides outside the gene matches: 14. Here the CDR3 reads CASSWGTTLSPDTGELFF. In DNA form, the CDR3 reads TGTGCCAGCAGCTGGGGGACTACACTTTCGCCTGACACCGGGGAGCTGTTTTTT.

This clone came up once. Other nucleotide sequences from this sample produce the same CDR3. The chain uses TRBV28 and TRBJ2-2; TRBD1 matches at 8 bases. V shed 6 bases and J 3 bases; nucleotides not matched to a gene: 0. CDR1 is MDHEN and CDR2 is SYDVKM in the germline V gene. This CDR3 region has 13 residues. The CDR3 DNA is TGTGCCAGCAGGACAGGGGACACCGGGGAGCTGTTTTTT. It codes for CASRTGDTGELFF.

The chain joins TRBV19 to TRBJ1-1; 8 positions match TRBD1. The CDR3 extends over 15 amino acids. Germline CDR1 reads LNHDA; CDR2 reads SQIVND (reference sequence). V was clipped by 4 bases and J by 1 base; unmatched bases: 5. The CDR3 region has the DNA TGTGCCAGTAGTACCGGAGGACAGGGGAACACTGAAGCTTTCTTT. Translated, it gives CASSTGGQGNTEAFF.

The chain is built from TRBV3-1 (or the pseudogene TRBV3-2) and TRBJ2-1; the match to TRBD2 covers 7 bases. This CDR3 region has 16 residues. Germline-derived CDR1 and CDR2 are LGHDT and YNNKEL (reference sequence). Germline trimming cut 4 bases from V and 6 bases from J; bases unmatched to any gene: 12. The DNA of the CDR3 is TGTGCCAGCAGCCCTCAGACGGGGGGAGGCCGCAATGAGCAGTTCTTC. Translation gives CASSPQTGGGRNEQFF.

This rearrangement joins TRBV19 to TRBJ1-2; 9 bases line up with TRBD1. Germline V gene sequence: CDR1 LNHDA, CDR2 SQIVND (reference sequence). The CDR3 is made up of 14 amino acids. V lost 8 bases and J lost 5; bases outside the gene matches: 9. The CDR3 here is CASEGTGPKYGYTF. CDR3 DNA: TGTGCCAGTGAGGGGACAGGGCCAAAATATGGCTACACCTTC. The full variable domain, in which reference TRBV19 and TRBJ1-2 provide the parts outside the CDR3, is DGGITQSPKYLFRKEGQNVTLSCEQNLNHDAMYWYRQDPGQGLRLIYYSQIVNDFQKGDIAEGYSVSREKKESFPLTVTSAQKNPTAFYLCASEGTGPKYGYTFGSGTRLTVV.

This rearrangement joins TRBV19 to TRBJ2-2; 8 nucleotides line up with TRBD2. Germline assignment: CDR1 LNHDA and CDR2 SQIVND (reference sequence). The CDR3 sequence is 15 residues long. V dropped 6 bases and J dropped 5; count of bases not matched to a gene: 8. CDR3 coding DNA: TGTGCCAGTAGATCGGGACTAGGAGTGACCGGGGAGCTGTTTTTT. Encoded protein: CASRSGLGVTGELFF.

CDR3 nucleotide sequence: TGTGCCAGCAGCTTAGGGGGTAGTGGAGAGACCCAGTACTTC. The encoded protein is CASSLGGSGETQYF. The chain has TRBV5-4 and TRBJ2-5; possible D gene TRBD1, 6 bases. Trimming stripped 2 bases from V and 4 bases from J, with 12 bases between. The CDR3 length is 14 residues. Germline CDR1 and CDR2: SGHNT and YYREEE (reference sequence).